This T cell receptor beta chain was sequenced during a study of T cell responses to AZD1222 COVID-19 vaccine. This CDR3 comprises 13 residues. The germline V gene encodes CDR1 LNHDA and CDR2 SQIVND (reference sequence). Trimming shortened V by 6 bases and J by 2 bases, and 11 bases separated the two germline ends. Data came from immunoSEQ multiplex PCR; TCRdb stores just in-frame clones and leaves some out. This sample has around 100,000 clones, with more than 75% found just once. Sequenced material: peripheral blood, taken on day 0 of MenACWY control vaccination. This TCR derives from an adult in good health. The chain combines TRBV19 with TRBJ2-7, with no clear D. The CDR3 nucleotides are TGTGCCAGTAGCAACGACCGAACCTACGAGCAGTACTTC. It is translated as CASSNDRTYEQYF. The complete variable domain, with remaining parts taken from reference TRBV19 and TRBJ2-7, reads DGGITQSPKYLFRKEGQNVTLSCEQNLNHDAMYWYRQDPGQGLRLIYYSQIVNDFQKGDIAEGYSVSREKKESFPLTVTSAQKNPTAFYLCASSNDRTYEQYFGPGTRLTVT.